This T cell receptor beta chain was observed in a study of blood T cell repertoires in COVID-19. Study-level information: Donors in the United States, Italy and Spain gave samples during acute or convalescent COVID-19. The analysed material was cDNA or gDNA that came from T cells, B-cell-depleted T cells, or PBMCs.

In the authors' workflow: Researchers report that nucleated cell counts were estimated from reference gene primer amplification. Profiled with immunoSEQ multiplex PCR; TCRdb holds only in-frame clones, not every one. V and J calls and clone size are as listed in that table; D and trimming were resolved from the DNA. The table lists some 96,000 clones, over 75% of them singletons, with approximately 7% in the top ten. The V gene's germline CDR1 is SNHLY and CDR2 FYNNEI. This CDR3 is built from 14 residues. Trimming removed 2 bases from V and 5 bases from J, with 7 bases in between. V gene TRBV2 combines with J gene TRBJ1-6; no reliable D call. This clonotype was sampled from a man aged 25-45 years in a cohort sampled during active COVID-19. The sample taken for sequencing was peripheral blood. CDR3: CASSERTDNSPLHF. CDR3 DNA sequence: TGTGCCAGCAGTGAAAGAACGGATAATTCACCCCTCCACTTT.